This T cell receptor (beta chain) originates from a study of cytomegalovirus exposure and HLA in healthy donors. At the level of the study: Of some 410 genotyped donors, more than 75% grouped in the Caucasian-associated ancestry cluster.

Both 60 Vbeta primers and 13 Jbeta primers went into the PCR. Sequencing was performed with immunoSEQ multiplex PCR; in TCRdb, only in-frame clones are kept and a portion is missing. The table shows about 120,000 clones, with approximately 75% occurring only once. The CDR3 extends over 14 amino acids. CDR1 is LNHDA, CDR2 SQIVND, per germline (reference sequence). V was clipped by 7 bases and J by 4 bases, with 13 bases between them. The genes are TRBV19 and TRBJ1-4, with D maybe TRBD1 (6 bases). This receptor was taken from a man aged 35 to 55 in good health and CMV-seronegative. The sample comprised PBMCs. The CDR3: CASTSTGDNEKLFF. The CDR3 region has the DNA TGTGCCAGTACTTCGACAGGAGATAATGAAAAACTGTTTTTT.